Detailed here is one TCR beta chain. This specimen comes from a study of blood T cell repertoires in COVID-19. Profiling relied on immunoSEQ multiplex PCR, and the TCRdb table lists in-frame clones only, not all of them. Of roughly 200,000 clones listed, about 76% are singletons. This receptor was obtained from a woman aged 45-65 years with active or convalescent COVID-19. Sequenced sample: peripheral blood.

The CDR3 DNA is TGTGCCACCAGCAGAGACGCTAGCGGGGGGGCCAACAATGAGCAGTTCTTC. Its protein is CATSRDASGGANNEQFF. The chain is built from TRBV15 and TRBJ2-1; 12 nucleotides align to TRBD2. This CDR3 region has 17 residues. V shed 0 bases, J shed 5 bases, and the junction held 5 bases outside the gene matches. The germline CDR1 and CDR2 sequences are LNHNV and YYDKDF (reference sequence). Looking up the rest from reference TRBV15 and TRBJ2-1 gives the full variable domain: DAMVIQNPRYQVTQFGKPVTLSCSQTLNHNVMYWYQQKSSQAPKLLFHYYDKDFNNEADTPDNFQSRRPNTSFCFLDIRSPGLGDTAMYLCATSRDASGGANNEQFFGPGTRLTVL.